The 8 T cell receptor beta chains listed next were all sequenced from one sample in a study of T cell repertoires in cytomegalovirus infection. Each CDR3 protein is one row after TCRdb ran MiXCR on the reads. The data hold roughly 760,000 distinct CDR3 sequences, with about a third observed a single time. The material sequenced was PBMCs. These receptor sequences come from a human donor in good health (CMV status not recorded). Some clones in this sample may be carry-over from other donors' samples.

The sample holds a few counts of this clonotype. V and J are TRBV24-1 and TRBJ1-4, with TRBD1 matching 7 bases. Germline V gene sequence: CDR1 KGHDR, CDR2 SFDVKD. CDR3 length: 15 residues. The V gene end was trimmed by 2 bases and the J gene end by 8 bases; junction bases not matched to a gene: 7. The CDR3 DNA reads as TGTGCCACCAGTGATTCAGGGGGTCGGCGGGAAAAACTGTTTTTT. Its protein product is CATSDSGGRREKLFF.

This clonotype appeared a single time. One end of the junction fails to match germline, which may point to a read error. The CDR3: CASGHPGGPPYEQYF. In DNA form, the CDR3 reads TGCGCCAGCGGCCACCCGGGGGGGCCCCCCTACGAGCAGTACTTC. The chain joins TRBV4-1 to TRBJ2-7, with 8 bases that match TRBD2. The CDR3 has 15 amino acids. The germline V gene has CDR1 MGHRA and CDR2 YSYEKL.

V and J are TRBV10-3 and TRBJ2-5, with D possibly being TRBD1 or TRBD2 (7 bases each). This CDR3 is built from 14 residues. The V end was cut by 10 bases, the J end by 2 bases, with 17 bases between. CDR1 and CDR2 from the germline V gene are ENHRY and SYGVKD. The CDR3 nucleotides are TGTGCCACCAGAGGGAGGGACAGTCAAGAGACCCAGTACTTC. Translating it yields CATRGRDSQETQYF.

This chain links TRBV12-5 with TRBJ2-3, with D unclear. Germline V gives CDR1 LGHNT, CDR2 FRNRAP. Trimming took off 5 bases at V and 0 bases at J, with 12 bases between the two ends. The CDR3 spans 15 residues. The CDR3 bases are TGTGCTAGTGGTCCCCCTCGTAGGAGCACAGATACGCAGTATTTT. Encoded protein: CASGPPRRSTDTQYF.

This clonotype was counted only a few times. V is TRBV27 and J is TRBJ2-3, with D uncertain. V was clipped by 1 base and J by 5 bases, with 7 bases between them. The CDR3 is made up of 13 amino acids. Looked up from germline, CDR1 is MNHEY and CDR2 is SMNVEV (reference sequence). DNA for the CDR3: TGTGCCAGCAGTTTATTTTTAGAAGATACGCAGTATTTT. As protein: CASSLFLEDTQYF.

This clonotype has more than one count but fewer than ten. The chain joins TRBV7-2 to TRBJ2-3; D gene unclear. The germline V and J ends were trimmed by 7 bases and 5 bases, with 13 bases remaining between them. The CDR3 consists of 13 residues. Per germline, CDR1 SGHTA and CDR2 FQGNSA. The chain's CDR3 is CASKGASGDTQYF. The CDR3 DNA follows: TGTGCCAGCAAGGGCGCCTCTGGAGATACGCAGTATTTT.

There are a few counts of this clonotype. The chain joins TRBV6-5 to TRBJ2-3; D is perhaps TRBD2 (7 bases). The germline CDR1 and CDR2 sequences are MNHEY and SVGAGI. Between the trimmed V and J ends, which lost 4 bases and 6 bases, there was a span of 14 bases. This CDR3 contains 14 residues. The CDR3 reads CASSSPAGADTQYF. The CDR3 DNA reads as TGTGCCAGCAGTTCCCCCGCGGGGGCCGATACGCAGTATTTT.

This clonotype was counted ten times or more. The CDR3 coding sequence is TGTGCCAGCAGCTTAGGGCTCGGGGACGAGCAGTACTTC. The encoded protein is CASSLGLGDEQYF. This sequence joins TRBV7-2 and TRBJ2-7; D possibly corresponds to TRBD2 (5 bases). Trimming pared 1 base from V and 5 bases from J, leaving 9 bases between. The CDR3 is made up of 13 amino acids. The germline CDR1 and CDR2 sequences are SGHTA and FQGNSA.